One and the same sample provided the 10 T cell receptor beta chains below, sequenced in a study of T cell repertoires in cytomegalovirus infection. TCRdb re-called the reads through MiXCR, storing one row per CDR3 protein. The data show around 330,000 distinct CDR3 sequences, with roughly a sixth seen just once and 12% held by the top ten. Sequencing used PBMCs. These receptors were collected from a human donor in good health (CMV status not recorded). Some clones in this sample may be carry-over from other donors' samples.

The V call is TRBV24-1, the J call TRBJ1-2; 10 nucleotides line up with TRBD1. The CDR3 consists of 14 residues. J lost 4 bases, V lost 3 bases, and 1 base had no gene match. CDR1 and CDR2 from the germline V gene are KGHDR and SFDVKD. The CDR3 loop is CATSDRDRGYGYTF. In nucleotides, the CDR3 is TGTGCCACCAGTGATCGGGACAGGGGCTATGGCTACACCTTC.

The chain combines TRBV4-3 with TRBJ2-3; D is undetermined. CDR1 is LGHNA and CDR2 is YSLEER in the germline V gene. V lost 0 bases to trimming and J lost 2 bases, with 9 bases between them. The length of the CDR3 is 15 residues. Here the CDR3 reads CASSQDKVLTDTQYF. The CDR3, as DNA: TGCGCCAGCAGCCAAGATAAGGTTCTCACAGATACGCAGTATTTT.

This clonotype showed up many times. CDR3 sequence reads: CASSYAEDRPTSATDTQYF. In nucleotides, the CDR3 is TGTGCCAGCAGTTACGCCGAGGACAGGCCAACGTCGGCCACAGATACGCAGTATTTT. The chain couples TRBV6-2 or TRBV6-3 to TRBJ2-3; 7 nucleotides agree with TRBD1. The CDR3 loop spans 19 amino acids. The V segment lost 2 bases and the J segment 2 bases; nucleotides outside the gene matches: 16. The germline V gene encodes CDR1 MNHEY and CDR2 SVGEGT.

This clonotype was picked up many times. J is TRBJ2-1 and V is TRBV7-2; 9 bases line up with TRBD2. J was trimmed by 3 bases and V by 2 bases; bases with no gene match: 11. The germline CDR1 and CDR2 sequences are SGHTA and FQGNSA. CDR3 length: 18 residues. CDR3 loop: CASSLPKRGLADYNEQFF. In DNA, the CDR3 is TGTGCCAGCAGCTTACCAAAGCGGGGACTAGCCGACTACAATGAGCAGTTCTTC.

The rearrangement joins TRBV27 to TRBJ2-7; D is uncertain. Germline V gene sequence: CDR1 MNHEY, CDR2 SMNVEV (reference sequence). This CDR3 is 14 amino acids long. Trimming took off 6 bases at V and 6 bases at J, with 18 bases between the two ends. The CDR3 DNA is TGTGCCAGCAGGATCATACCGAGCTCTGGCGAGCAGTACTTC. Encoded protein: CASRIIPSSGEQYF.

The sample holds many counts of this clonotype. The chain joins TRBV7-9 to TRBJ1-4; D possibly corresponds to TRBD1 (5 bases). Germline V CDR1 and CDR2: SEHNR, FQNEAQ (reference sequence). This CDR3 has 15 amino acids. Trimming removed 0 bases at V and 8 bases at J, with 13 bases between. CDR3: CASSLAEGTWEKLFF. CDR3 DNA: TGTGCCAGCAGCTTAGCGGAGGGGACGTGGGAAAAACTGTTTTTT.

This clonotype was counted a few times. The final CDR3 position lacks the conserved phenylalanine or tryptophan, pointing to a likely read error. It is unclear where the CDR3 begins or ends on the DNA, so no DNA is shown, and the CDR3 is as TCRdb lists it. This chain joins TRBV20-1 and TRBJ2-1; the listed D gene, TRBD2, was not tested against the DNA. The CDR3 has 13 amino acids, counting both end residues. Germline assignment: CDR1 DFQATT and CDR2 SNEGSKA (reference sequence). The CDR3 spells CSARVSGGAGLVL.

This clonotype was detected many times. The chain couples TRBV7-9 to TRBJ1-6, with 12 bases aligning to TRBD1. The CDR3 has 15 residues. Losses at the gene ends were 5 bases for V and 9 bases for J; bases not matched to a gene: 5. Germline values: CDR1 SEHNR, CDR2 FQNEAQ (reference sequence). CDR3 amino acids: CASSRDRGLSSPLHF. CDR3 in DNA: TGTGCCAGCAGCCGGGACAGGGGGCTATCTTCACCCCTCCACTTT.

The chain employs TRBV6-1 and TRBJ1-6; TRBD1 aligns across 7 bases. Germline CDR1 MNHNS, CDR2 SASEGT. Germline trimming cut 0 bases from V and 6 bases from J; bases unmatched to any gene: 5. The CDR3 spans 16 residues. The CDR3 coding sequence is TGTGCCAGCAGTGAAGCTCCAGGGGGGATTAATTCACCCCTCCACTTT. This translates into CASSEAPGGINSPLHF.

This clonotype was counted ten times or more. The J gene is TRBJ2-1, the V gene TRBV7-8; 8 positions agree with TRBD2. This CDR3 has 19 residues. The V and J ends lost 3 bases and 2 bases, in that order; junction bases with no gene match: 15. Germline-derived CDR1 and CDR2 are SGHVS and FQNEAQ. For the CDR3, the DNA is TGTGCCAGCAGCTTCACTATCTGGCCGGGGGGGGCCGCCTACAATGAGCAGTTCTTC. Its protein product is CASSFTIWPGGAAYNEQFF.